The 31 T cell receptor beta chains below come from one sample, sequenced in a study of control samples from healthy donors and cancer patients. The repertoire was sequenced with immunoSEQ multiplex PCR; TCRdb's copy has only in-frame clones and lacks some. Among 150,000 to 200,000 clones listed, almost 90% were seen once. The sample taken for sequencing was blood. The receptors shown here come from a man between 18 and 29 years old in good health.

The rearrangement uses TRBV28 and TRBJ2-7, with D uncertain. V was clipped by 2 bases and J by 5 bases, with 16 bases between them. The CDR3 runs 15 residues. Germline V gene lookup returns CDR1 MDHEN and CDR2 SYDVKM. CDR3 residues: CASSLGSVGLDEQYF. CDR3 bases: TGTGCCAGCAGTTTAGGCTCGGTGGGCCTTGACGAGCAGTACTTC. The full variable domain, with the rest looked up from reference TRBV28 and TRBJ2-7, is DVKVTQSSRYLVKRTGEKVFLECVQDMDHENMFWYRQDPGLGLRLIYFSYDVKMKEKGDIPEGYSVSREKKERFSLILESASTNQTSMYLCASSLGSVGLDEQYFGPGTRLTVT.

The gene calls are TRBV3-1 (or the pseudogene TRBV3-2) and TRBJ2-7, with 8 bases that match TRBD2. V gave up 0 bases and J gave up 3 bases; unmatched junction bases: 13. In germline, CDR1 is LGHDT, CDR2 YNNKEL (reference sequence). CDR3 length equals 18 residues. Written as DNA, the CDR3 is TGTGCCAGCAGCCAAGATTTAATAGCGGGGCCGGGTGACTACGAGCAGTACTTC. It encodes CASSQDLIAGPGDYEQYF.

The chain is built from TRBV7-8 and TRBJ2-7, with TRBD1 matching over 9 bases. The CDR3 sequence is 15 residues long. The trim removed 4 bases at V and 7 bases at J, leaving 11 bases unmatched. Germline loops: CDR1 SGHVS, CDR2 FQNEAQ. The CDR3 DNA is TGTGCCAGCAGCTACGGACAGGGGACCTCGTGGGAGCAGTACTTC. Translation: CASSYGQGTSWEQYF.

The CDR3 is CASRDTGSKLYF. CDR3 DNA sequence: TGTGCCAGCAGAGATACAGGTAGTAAGCTGTACTTC. The chain uses TRBV2 and TRBJ2-7, with a tentative D call TRBD1 (5 bases). This CDR3 is 12 amino acids long. Germline V gene lookup returns CDR1 SNHLY and CDR2 FYNNEI. Trimming shortened V by 6 bases and J by 12 bases, and 18 bases separated the two germline ends.

V gene TRBV7-2 combines with J gene TRBJ1-1, with 8 bases matching TRBD1. Unmatched junction bases numbered 11, after V lost 5 bases and J lost 0 bases. The CDR3 extends over 17 amino acids. Germline CDR1 reads SGHTA; CDR2 reads FQGNSA. The DNA of the CDR3 is TGTGCCAGCAGCCTGCTAAGGACAGGGTTAATGAACACTGAAGCTTTCTTT. It translates to CASSLLRTGLMNTEAFF.

V usage is TRBV27 and J usage is TRBJ1-5, with D possibly TRBD1 on 5 matching bases. The CDR3 sequence is 14 residues long. Trimming removed 3 bases from V and 6 bases from J, with 12 bases in between. The V gene's germline CDR1 is MNHEY and CDR2 SMNVEV (reference sequence). CDR3 bases: TGTGCCAGCAGTTTTGGGGCTCTTGGTCAGCCCCAGCATTTT. The encoded protein is CASSFGALGQPQHF.

The chain employs TRBV6-5 and TRBJ2-7; 9 bases are a match to TRBD1. Germline V gene sequence: CDR1 MNHEY, CDR2 SVGAGI. V lost 0 bases to trimming and J lost 4 bases; unmatched junction nucleotides: 4. The CDR3 runs to 15 residues. The DNA of the CDR3 is TGTGCCAGCAGTTACTCGACAGGGGGTGATTACGAGCAGTACTTC. Amino acids: CASSYSTGGDYEQYF.

The J gene is TRBJ2-7, the V gene TRBV19; 9 bases fit TRBD1. The junction had 2 bases not matched to a gene; V was cut back by 3 bases and J by 2 bases. Germline V gene sequence: CDR1 LNHDA, CDR2 SQIVND (reference sequence). This CDR3 has 14 residues. The CDR3 DNA sequence: TGTGCCAGTAGTATTCGGGACAGGGCCTACGAGCAGTACTTC. Its protein is CASSIRDRAYEQYF.

The V call is TRBV30, the J call TRBJ1-5; TRBD1 matches at 7 bases. Germline V gene sequence: CDR1 GTSNPN, CDR2 SVGIG (reference sequence). The J segment lost 3 bases and the V segment lost 3 bases, leaving 8 bases of the junction unmatched. This CDR3 is 15 amino acids long. DNA of the CDR3: TGTGCCTGGAGACAGGGGATGAGGGACAATCAGCCCCAGCATTTT. It codes for CAWRQGMRDNQPQHF.

The chain uses TRBV29-1 and TRBJ2-5; 9 bases agree with TRBD1. Unmatched junction bases numbered 7, after V lost 3 bases and J lost 14 bases. The germline gives CDR1 SQVTM, CDR2 ANQGSEA. This CDR3 is built from 11 residues. CDR3 nucleotides: TGCAGCGTTGACTCTCAGGGACAGGGCTACTTC. This gives the protein CSVDSQGQGYF. The whole variable domain, remainder taken from reference TRBV29-1 and TRBJ2-5, is SAVISQKPSRDICQRGTSLTIQCQVDSQVTMMFWYRQQPGQSLTLIATANQGSEATYESGFVIDKFPISRPNLTFSTLTVSNMSPEDSSIYLCSVDSQGQGYFGPGTRLLVL.

The V call is TRBV10-3, the J call TRBJ2-7; 10 bases are a match to TRBD1. The CDR3 is made up of 14 amino acids. Germline V gives CDR1 ENHRY, CDR2 SYGVKD. V lost 11 bases to trimming and J lost 6 bases; unmatched junction nucleotides: 13. The CDR3 nucleotides read TGTGCCGTGATCCCCGGGACAGGGGTTAGCGAGCAGTACTTC. This sequence encodes CAVIPGTGVSEQYF.

The chain joins TRBV4-1 to TRBJ1-2; 9 nucleotides align to TRBD1. The CDR3 totals 14 residues. The ends lost 5 bases at V and 8 bases at J; junction bases unmatched: 9. The germline V gene encodes CDR1 MGHRA and CDR2 YSYEKL. As DNA, the CDR3 is TGCGCCAGCAGCTGGGACAGGGCCCTCACGGGCTACACCTTC. Its translation is CASSWDRALTGYTF.

The V call is TRBV6-2 or TRBV6-3, the J call TRBJ1-2, with a possible D match to TRBD1 (5 bases). The ends were cut back, 2 bases at V and 3 bases at J, with 16 bases in the middle. The CDR3 is 16 amino acids. Germline-derived CDR1 and CDR2 are MNHEY and SVGEGT. As DNA, the CDR3 is TGTGCCAGCAGTTACCCAAAGCGGCACAGGTACTATGGCTACACCTTC. Its translation is CASSYPKRHRYYGYTF.

This clone has a single count. The chain links TRBV5-1 to TRBJ1-1, with a weak D call TRBD1 (5 bases). Per germline, CDR1 SGHRS and CDR2 YFSETQ. The CDR3 loop spans 14 amino acids. The V and J ends lost 6 bases and 4 bases respectively, with 16 bases between them. The CDR3 region has the DNA TGCGCCAGCAAGGGGCAGGGCGCGTCCACTGAAGCTTTCTTT. Its protein is CASKGQGASTEAFF. Based on the CDR3 plus reference TRBV5-1 and TRBJ1-1, the full variable domain is KAGVTQTPRYLIKTRGQQVTLSCSPISGHRSVSWYQQTPGQGLQFLFEYFSETQRNKGNFPGRFSGRQFSNSRSEMNVSTLELGDSALYLCASKGQGASTEAFFGQGTRLTVV.

The rearrangement joins TRBV7-8 to TRBJ2-7; 8 nucleotides line up with TRBD2. CDR3 length: 15 amino acids. Germline V gene data show CDR1 as SGHVS and CDR2 as FQNEAQ. With 3 bases clipped from V and 0 bases from J, the junction kept 4 bases outside the gene matches. The DNA of the CDR3 is TGTGCCAGCAGCTTTAGCGGGGAGGTCTCCTACGAGCAGTACTTC. It specifies CASSFSGEVSYEQYF.

The chain is built from TRBV21-1 and TRBJ1-6. TRBV21-1 constitutes a pseudogene. The CDR3 length is 18 residues. CDR3 protein: CASSKMGREGAGNSPLHF. As DNA, the CDR3 is TGTGCCAGCAGCAAAATGGGCAGGGAGGGTGCTGGAAATTCACCCCTCCACTTT.

The chain uses TRBV28 and TRBJ1-1; 7 positions agree with TRBD1. Trimming took 5 bases from V and 1 from J; bases not matched to a gene: 4. Germline loops: CDR1 MDHEN, CDR2 SYDVKM. This CDR3 has 14 amino acids. CDR3 region: CASSRQGANTEAFF. Here the CDR3 DNA reads TGTGCCAGCAGTCGACAGGGCGCGAACACTGAAGCTTTCTTT. The whole variable domain, remainder taken from reference TRBV28 and TRBJ1-1, is DVKVTQSSRYLVKRTGEKVFLECVQDMDHENMFWYRQDPGLGLRLIYFSYDVKMKEKGDIPEGYSVSREKKERFSLILESASTNQTSMYLCASSRQGANTEAFFGQGTRLTVV.

The V gene is TRBV23-1, the J gene TRBJ2-7; 14 bases are shared with TRBD2. TRBV23-1 is treated as an ORF (open reading frame) with a function not yet certain. The CDR3 spans 16 residues. Unmatched junction bases numbered 8, after V lost 4 bases and J lost 6 bases. This CDR3 is CASSRGLAGANPEQYF. DNA of the CDR3: TGCGCCAGCAGTCGGGGACTAGCGGGGGCGAACCCCGAGCAGTACTTC.

The chain recombines TRBV4-1 with TRBJ1-1; no definite D call. This CDR3 spans 13 amino acids. The germline gives CDR1 MGHRA, CDR2 YSYEKL. V lost 1 base and J 7 bases, leaving 10 bases between the germline ends. The CDR3 loop is CASSQVGYVEAFF. The DNA of the CDR3 is TGCGCCAGCAGCCAAGTTGGGTACGTTGAAGCTTTCTTT.

The rearrangement uses TRBV5-1 and TRBJ1-1; 7 positions agree with TRBD1. This CDR3 is 16 amino acids long. Trimming removed 4 bases from V and 2 bases from J; junction bases left unmatched: 11. Germline-derived CDR1 and CDR2 are SGHRS and YFSETQ. DNA of the CDR3: TGCGCCAGCAGCCTGCTCACAGGGGTGGCAAACACTGAAGCTTTCTTT. Protein: CASSLLTGVANTEAFF.

The DNA for the CDR3 is TGTGCCAGCAGTGACTCGGGGAGGGTCTCGACGGCTGAGCAGTTCTTC. It translates to CASSDSGRVSTAEQFF. The chain has TRBV6-4 and TRBJ2-1, with 7 bases identical to TRBD2. J lost 9 bases, V lost 0 bases, and 11 bases had no gene match. Germline CDR1 MRHNA, CDR2 SNTAGT. The CDR3 has 16 residues.

Worth noting for this clone: At the DNA level, this CDR3 is encoded by other sequences in the same sample as well. This sequence joins TRBV4-2 and TRBJ2-1; the D gene is possibly TRBD2 (7 bases). V lost 0 bases and J lost 10, with 10 bases in between. Germline V lookup: CDR1 LGHNA, CDR2 YNFKEQ. This CDR3 is 13 amino acids long. The CDR3 sequence: CASSQDRGGEQFF. DNA for the CDR3: TGTGCCAGCAGCCAAGATAGGGGGGGCGAGCAGTTCTTC.

The chain carries TRBV4-2 and TRBJ2-3; the D is unclear. The CDR3 spans 13 residues. V was trimmed by 0 bases and J by 3 bases, leaving 4 bases between them. CDR1 is LGHNA, CDR2 YNFKEQ, per germline. The CDR3 DNA follows: TGTGCCAGCAGCCAAGATCTAACAGATACGCAGTATTTT. It yields the protein CASSQDLTDTQYF.

The V and J genes are TRBV28 and TRBJ2-7; D is perhaps TRBD2 (6 bases). The V and J ends lost 3 bases and 7 bases respectively, with 13 bases between them. Germline CDR1 reads MDHEN; CDR2 reads SYDVKM. The CDR3 sequence is 13 residues long. CDR3 sequence: CASSFERGNEQYF. DNA for the CDR3: TGTGCCAGCAGTTTTGAACGCGGGAATGAGCAGTACTTC.

CDR3 amino acids: CASSLAGASVGDTEAFF. The CDR3 bases are TGTGCCAGCAGCTTGGCGGGGGCCAGCGTGGGGGATACTGAAGCTTTCTTT. V and J are TRBV5-6 and TRBJ1-1, with D perhaps matching TRBD1 (6 bases). CDR1 is SGHDT, CDR2 YYEEEE, per germline. V was clipped by 0 bases and J by 5 bases, with 20 bases between them. The CDR3 spans 17 residues. The full variable domain, rest sourced from reference TRBV5-6 and TRBJ1-1, is DAGVTQSPTHLIKTRGQQVTLRCSPKSGHDTVSWYQQALGQGPQFIFQYYEEEERQRGNFPDRFSGHQFPNYSSELNVNALLLGDSALYLCASSLAGASVGDTEAFFGQGTRLTVV.

This clone was seen just once. The V call is TRBV5-4, the J call TRBJ2-5; 9 bases are shared with TRBD2. V lost 2 bases, J lost 5 bases, and 4 bases stayed unmatched. The CDR3 consists of 14 residues. Germline CDR1 is SGHNT and CDR2 is YYREEE (reference sequence). CDR3 in DNA: TGTGCCAGCAGCTTAGCGGGGGGAATGGAGACCCAGTACTTC. It specifies CASSLAGGMETQYF.

V is TRBV7-6 and J is TRBJ1-5; 9 positions agree with TRBD1. The CDR3 runs to 15 residues. The V gene end was trimmed by 5 bases and the J gene end by 6 bases; junction bases not matched to a gene: 8. Germline lookup yields CDR1 SGHVS and CDR2 FNYEAQ. Here the CDR3 DNA reads TGTGCCAGCAGCCCAACAGGGGGCGTAGGTCAGCCCCAGCATTTT. Translating it yields CASSPTGGVGQPQHF.

The V gene is TRBV3-1 (or the pseudogene TRBV3-2), the J gene TRBJ2-3; D call uncertain. Germline V lookup: CDR1 LGHDT, CDR2 YNNKEL (reference sequence). This CDR3 contains 15 residues. V lost 5 bases to trimming and J lost 1 base, with 13 bases between them. In DNA form, the CDR3 reads TGTGCCAGCAGCACTCGATCGAAGGGCACAGATACGCAGTATTTT. Translation: CASSTRSKGTDTQYF.

J is TRBJ2-7 and V is TRBV7-6, with D possibly being TRBD1 (6 bases). The CDR3 runs 16 residues. V was pared by 0 bases and J by 0 bases, with 12 bases between. The germline V gene encodes CDR1 SGHVS and CDR2 FNYEAQ. CDR3 in amino acids: CASSLAQGFSSYEQYF. The DNA of the CDR3 is TGTGCCAGCAGCTTAGCACAGGGATTCAGCTCCTACGAGCAGTACTTC.

The CDR3 DNA reads as TGTGCCAGCAGCTGGTCGGAGGGGTACAATTCACCCCTCCACTTT. It yields the protein CASSWSEGYNSPLHF. V is TRBV7-2 and J is TRBJ1-6, with D possibly TRBD1 on 5 matching bases. Germline V gives CDR1 SGHTA, CDR2 FQGNSA. The length of the CDR3 is 15 residues. The V gene lost 4 bases and the J gene lost 7 bases, with 14 bases spanning the gap.

The chain joins TRBV3-1 (or the pseudogene TRBV3-2) to TRBJ2-1; TRBD2 matches 9 bases. CDR3 length equals 15 residues. Germline CDR1 reads LGHDT; CDR2 reads YNNKEL (reference sequence). With V trimmed by 5 bases and J by 4 bases, 6 bases remained unmatched. The CDR3 DNA follows: TGTGCCAGCAGCTTTGGGACTAGCACTTACAATGAGCAGTTCTTC. Protein: CASSFGTSTYNEQFF.